A selection of T cell receptor beta chains follows, all from one sample in a study of neurological immune-mediated disorders. TCRdb recomputed calls from the 5' RACE reads with MiXCR, one row per CDR3 protein. In the table there are 35,000 to 40,000 distinct CDR3 sequences, 11% of which are singletons. The source material was CD4+ T cells from blood. The receptors derive from a woman aged 25 to 39 with HTLV-1-associated myelopathy (HAM/TSP). The CDR3 runs from the conserved cysteine through the conserved F or W. The order of the fields is J gene, clone size, D gene, V gene, CDR3 protein, CDR3 DNA. A D gene is named only where the DNA matches it firmly. Not every row has a clone size; where given, it reads once, few, many or a size class.

j_call: TRBJ1-6
clone_size: many
d_call: TRBD1
v_call: TRBV25-1
cdr3_aa: CASSATGAYNSPLHF
cdr3_nt: TGTGCCAGCAGTGCCACAGGGGCCTATAATTCACCCCTCCACTTT

j_call: TRBJ2-2
clone_size: NA
d_call: NA
v_call: TRBV7-9
cdr3_aa: CASSPDRSWGGPNTGELFF
cdr3_nt: TGTGCCAGCAGCCCCGACCGTAGCTGGGGGGGCCCGAACACCGGGGAGCTGTTTTTT

j_call: TRBJ1-2
clone_size: many
d_call: NA
v_call: TRBV2
cdr3_aa: CASSYLQGSNYGYTF
cdr3_nt: TGTGCCAGCAGCTACCTCCAGGGCAGTAACTATGGCTACACCTTC

j_call: TRBJ2-2
clone_size: many
d_call: NA
v_call: TRBV7-9
cdr3_aa: CASGDAGELFF
cdr3_nt: TGTGCCAGCGGCGATGCCGGGGAGCTGTTTTTT

j_call: TRBJ1-1
clone_size: many
d_call: NA
v_call: TRBV27
cdr3_aa: CASSLLSGTEAFF
cdr3_nt: TGTGCCAGCAGTTTACTGTCAGGGACTGAAGCTTTCTTT

j_call: TRBJ1-1
clone_size: many
d_call: NA
v_call: TRBV12-3/TRBV12-4
cdr3_aa: CASSFTSLKGATEAFF
cdr3_nt: TGTGCCAGCAGCTTTACGAGCCTAAAAGGGGCCACTGAAGCTTTCTTT

j_call: TRBJ2-2
clone_size: many
d_call: NA
v_call: TRBV20-1
cdr3_aa: CSAKGERPHGELFF
cdr3_nt: TGCAGTGCTAAGGGGGAACGCCCCCACGGGGAGCTGTTTTTT

j_call: TRBJ1-5
clone_size: NA
d_call: NA
v_call: TRBV5-1
cdr3_aa: CASSLRLGSKPQHF
cdr3_nt: TGCGCCAGCAGCTTGAGGTTAGGCAGTAAGCCCCAGCATTTT

j_call: TRBJ1-2
clone_size: many
d_call: NA
v_call: TRBV12-3/TRBV12-4
cdr3_aa: CASSFVSGPMNGYTF
cdr3_nt: TGTGCCAGCAGTTTTGTCTCGGGACCCATGAACGGCTACACCTTC

j_call: TRBJ1-1
clone_size: many
d_call: TRBD1
v_call: TRBV5-1
cdr3_aa: CASSGDRGLIF
cdr3_nt: TGCGCCAGCAGCGGGGACAGGGGGCTGATCTTT

j_call: TRBJ1-3
clone_size: many
d_call: NA
v_call: TRBV12-3/TRBV12-4
cdr3_aa: CASSSGRVGNTIYF
cdr3_nt: TGTGCCAGCAGTTCGGGGAGAGTTGGAAACACCATATATTTT

j_call: TRBJ1-2
clone_size: NA
d_call: TRBD1
v_call: TRBV7-2
cdr3_aa: CASSATGGLYGYTF
cdr3_nt: TGTGCCAGCAGCGCGACAGGGGGGCTCTATGGCTACACCTTC

j_call: TRBJ1-3
clone_size: many
d_call: NA
v_call: TRBV6-1
cdr3_aa: CASASRGGNTIYF
cdr3_nt: TGTGCCAGCGCGTCGAGAGGTGGAAACACCATATATTTT

j_call: TRBJ2-1
clone_size: NA
d_call: NA
v_call: TRBV20-1
cdr3_aa: CSARWGSYNEQFF
cdr3_nt: TGCAGTGCCCGGTGGGGGTCCTACAATGAGCAGTTCTTC

j_call: TRBJ1-2
clone_size: many
d_call: TRBD1
v_call: TRBV6-5
cdr3_aa: CASRKTGGRYGYTF
cdr3_nt: TGTGCCAGCAGAAAGACAGGGGGCCGGTATGGCTACACCTTC

j_call: TRBJ2-1
clone_size: many
d_call: TRBD2
v_call: TRBV12-3/TRBV12-4
cdr3_aa: CASSLARGGQFF
cdr3_nt: TGTGCCAGCAGTTTAGCTCGGGGGGGCCAGTTCTTC

j_call: TRBJ1-1
clone_size: few
d_call: NA
v_call: TRBV11-3
cdr3_aa: CASSIPWGGSTEAFF
cdr3_nt: TGTGCCAGCAGCATCCCCTGGGGGGGAAGCACTGAAGCTTTCTTT

j_call: TRBJ2-7
clone_size: many
d_call: NA
v_call: TRBV29-1
cdr3_aa: CSVEDRGLGRIYEQYF
cdr3_nt: TGCAGCGTCGAAGACCGAGGGCTAGGACGCATCTACGAGCAGTACTTC

j_call: TRBJ2-7
clone_size: many
d_call: TRBD1
v_call: TRBV20-1
cdr3_aa: CSAKAGGNEQYF
cdr3_nt: TGCAGTGCTAAGGCAGGGGGAAACGAGCAGTACTTC

j_call: TRBJ2-3
clone_size: many
d_call: TRBD1
v_call: TRBV27
cdr3_aa: CASSLRGTGGDTQYF
cdr3_nt: TGTGCCAGCAGTTTACGCGGGACAGGGGGAGATACGCAGTATTTT

j_call: TRBJ1-1
clone_size: many
d_call: TRBD1
v_call: TRBV12-3/TRBV12-4
cdr3_aa: CASSKSPQGGRAEAFF
cdr3_nt: TGTGCCAGCAGCAAATCCCCACAGGGGGGTAGGGCTGAAGCTTTCTTT

j_call: TRBJ2-1
clone_size: many
d_call: TRBD2
v_call: TRBV10-3
cdr3_aa: CAIGTSLYNEQFF
cdr3_nt: TGTGCCATAGGGACTAGCCTTTACAATGAGCAGTTCTTC

j_call: TRBJ2-1
clone_size: many
d_call: NA
v_call: TRBV5-1
cdr3_aa: CASSIHQNNEQFF
cdr3_nt: TGCGCCAGCAGTATTCACCAAAACAATGAGCAGTTCTTC

j_call: TRBJ1-1
clone_size: many
d_call: NA
v_call: TRBV7-9
cdr3_aa: CASSSNGRLNTEAFF
cdr3_nt: TGTGCCAGCAGCTCAAACGGGCGGTTGAACACTGAAGCTTTCTTT

j_call: TRBJ1-1
clone_size: many
d_call: NA
v_call: TRBV5-1
cdr3_aa: CASSLEGFSTEAFF
cdr3_nt: TGCGCCAGCAGCTTGGAAGGGTTCAGCACTGAAGCTTTCTTT

j_call: TRBJ1-4
clone_size: few
d_call: NA
v_call: TRBV4-1
cdr3_aa: CASSPPLTTNEKLFF
cdr3_nt: TGCGCCAGCAGCCCTCCTTTGACAACTAATGAAAAACTGTTTTTT

j_call: TRBJ1-3
clone_size: many
d_call: NA
v_call: TRBV20-1
cdr3_aa: CSARDRQGYTIYF
cdr3_nt: TGCAGTGCTAGAGACAGGCAGGGTTACACCATATATTTT

j_call: TRBJ1-4
clone_size: many
d_call: NA
v_call: TRBV7-9
cdr3_aa: CASSPGGTPNEKLFF
cdr3_nt: TGTGCCAGCAGCCCCGGCGGGACTCCTAATGAAAAACTGTTTTTT

j_call: TRBJ2-3
clone_size: many
d_call: TRBD2
v_call: TRBV7-6
cdr3_aa: CASSLRMGGPTDTQYF
cdr3_nt: TGTGCCAGCAGCTTAAGAATGGGAGGGCCCACAGATACGCAGTATTTT

j_call: TRBJ2-7
clone_size: many
d_call: TRBD1
v_call: TRBV5-1
cdr3_aa: CASSSKRDRGSYEQYF
cdr3_nt: TGCGCCAGCAGCTCCAAACGGGACAGGGGCTCCTACGAGCAGTACTTC

j_call: TRBJ2-3
clone_size: many
d_call: NA
v_call: TRBV7-2
cdr3_aa: CASSGPSTDTQYF
cdr3_nt: TGTGCCAGCAGCGGGCCTAGCACAGATACGCAGTATTTT

j_call: TRBJ2-3
clone_size: many
d_call: NA
v_call: TRBV20-1
cdr3_aa: CSARADSTSKF
cdr3_nt: TGCAGTGCTAGAGCCGACTCGACTAGTAAGTTT

j_call: TRBJ1-1
clone_size: many
d_call: TRBD1
v_call: TRBV7-9
cdr3_aa: CASSLQTGSSEAFF
cdr3_nt: TGTGCCAGCAGCTTGCAGACAGGGAGTTCTGAAGCTTTCTTT

j_call: TRBJ2-3
clone_size: many
d_call: NA
v_call: TRBV7-8
cdr3_aa: CASSSITDTQYF
cdr3_nt: TGTGCCAGCAGCTCAATCACAGATACGCAGTATTTT

j_call: TRBJ2-2
clone_size: many
d_call: TRBD2
v_call: TRBV5-1
cdr3_aa: CASSSGLAGTGELFF
cdr3_nt: TGCGCCAGCAGCTCGGGACTAGCCGGGACCGGGGAGCTGTTTTTT

j_call: TRBJ2-3
clone_size: many
d_call: TRBD2
v_call: TRBV5-1
cdr3_aa: CASRDGLAGSPTYTQYF
cdr3_nt: TGCGCCAGCAGGGATGGACTAGCGGGGTCCCCCACTTATACGCAGTATTTT

j_call: TRBJ1-1
clone_size: NA
d_call: TRBD1
v_call: TRBV10-3
cdr3_aa: CAISDSGGLNTEAFF
cdr3_nt: TGTGCCATCAGTGATTCAGGGGGGTTGAACACTGAAGCTTTCTTT

j_call: TRBJ2-1
clone_size: many
d_call: NA
v_call: TRBV7-8
cdr3_aa: CASSSRSPEFLGHRSYNEQFF
cdr3_nt: TGTGCCAGCAGCTCCCGGAGTCCGGAATTTCTCGGGCACCGCTCCTACAATGAGCAGTTCTTC

j_call: TRBJ1-1
clone_size: many
d_call: NA
v_call: TRBV3-1
cdr3_aa: CASSLMTGANTEAFF
cdr3_nt: TGTGCCAGCAGCCTCATGACGGGGGCGAACACTGAAGCTTTCTTT

j_call: TRBJ2-1
clone_size: NA
d_call: TRBD1
v_call: TRBV24-1
cdr3_aa: CAIGQGPEEQLF
cdr3_nt: TGTGCCATTGGACAGGGTCCTGAGGAGCAGTTATTC

j_call: TRBJ2-7
clone_size: many
d_call: TRBD1
v_call: TRBV7-8
cdr3_aa: CASSLAGTGGYEQYF
cdr3_nt: TGTGCCAGCAGCTTAGCCGGGACAGGAGGATACGAGCAGTACTTC

j_call: TRBJ2-5
clone_size: NA
d_call: NA
v_call: TRBV7-8
cdr3_aa: CASSLDEGGGKKTQYF
cdr3_nt: TGTGCCAGCAGCTTAGATGAAGGGGGGGGTAAAAAGACCCAGTACTTC

j_call: TRBJ1-5
clone_size: NA
d_call: NA
v_call: TRBV6-1
cdr3_aa: CDSSGGGAAGNQTQHF
cdr3_nt: TGTGACAGCAGTGGAGGGGGGGCTGCGGGCAATCAGACCCAGCATTTT

j_call: TRBJ1-2
clone_size: many
d_call: TRBD1
v_call: TRBV9
cdr3_aa: CASSVGQGFYGYTF
cdr3_nt: TGTGCCAGCAGCGTGGGACAGGGGTTCTATGGCTACACCTTC

j_call: TRBJ1-5
clone_size: many
d_call: NA
v_call: TRBV20-1
cdr3_aa: CSVTGQGYEPQHF
cdr3_nt: TGCAGTGTCACGGGGCAGGGGTACGAGCCCCAGCATTTT

j_call: TRBJ1-2
clone_size: many
d_call: NA
v_call: TRBV5-1
cdr3_aa: CASSPGPAGNYGYTF
cdr3_nt: TGCGCCAGCAGCCCTGGCCCTGCAGGGAACTATGGCTACACCTTC

j_call: TRBJ2-7
clone_size: many
d_call: NA
v_call: TRBV27
cdr3_aa: CASSSRSSEQYF
cdr3_nt: TGTGCCAGCAGCTCGAGGAGTAGCGAGCAGTACTTC

j_call: TRBJ1-2
clone_size: many
d_call: TRBD1
v_call: TRBV29-1
cdr3_aa: CSVESQGARFYGYTF
cdr3_nt: TGCAGCGTTGAGTCTCAGGGGGCGCGGTTCTATGGCTACACCTTC

j_call: TRBJ2-3
clone_size: many
d_call: NA
v_call: TRBV24-1
cdr3_aa: CATSELGARGDTQYF
cdr3_nt: TGTGCCACCAGTGAACTAGGGGCTAGGGGAGATACGCAGTATTTT

j_call: TRBJ1-2
clone_size: few
d_call: TRBD1
v_call: TRBV7-8
cdr3_aa: CASSSRDRNYGYTF
cdr3_nt: TGTGCCAGCAGCTCGAGGGACAGAAACTATGGCTACACCTTC

j_call: TRBJ1-5
clone_size: many
d_call: NA
v_call: TRBV20-1
cdr3_aa: CSAHDRPNQPQHF
cdr3_nt: TGCAGTGCTCACGACAGGCCTAATCAGCCCCAGCATTTT

j_call: TRBJ1-2
clone_size: many
d_call: NA
v_call: TRBV6-5
cdr3_aa: CASSWGVAESGYTF
cdr3_nt: TGTGCCAGCAGTTGGGGGGTGGCGGAATCTGGCTACACCTTC

j_call: TRBJ2-1
clone_size: many
d_call: TRBD2
v_call: TRBV10-3
cdr3_aa: CAISESSGGAFHEQFF
cdr3_nt: TGTGCCATCAGTGAATCTAGCGGGGGGGCCTTCCATGAGCAGTTCTTC

j_call: TRBJ1-1
clone_size: many
d_call: TRBD1
v_call: TRBV3-1
cdr3_aa: CASSPDRAEAFF
cdr3_nt: TGTGCCAGCAGTCCTGACAGGGCTGAAGCTTTCTTT

j_call: TRBJ1-5
clone_size: many
d_call: NA
v_call: TRBV3-1
cdr3_aa: CASSPSGDQPQHF
cdr3_nt: TGTGCCAGCAGCCCTTCCGGCGACCAGCCCCAGCATTTT

j_call: TRBJ1-1
clone_size: many
d_call: TRBD1
v_call: TRBV20-1
cdr3_aa: CSARAPEIPGQGKAFF
cdr3_nt: TGCAGTGCTAGAGCGCCCGAGATTCCGGGACAGGGGAAAGCTTTCTTT

j_call: TRBJ1-5
clone_size: many
d_call: TRBD1
v_call: TRBV19
cdr3_aa: CASSRLQGYQPQHF
cdr3_nt: TGTGCCAGTAGCCGATTACAGGGGTATCAGCCCCAGCATTTT

j_call: TRBJ1-1
clone_size: many
d_call: NA
v_call: TRBV5-8
cdr3_aa: CASSLAGPMSTEAFF
cdr3_nt: TGTGCCAGCAGCTTGGCGGGACCCATGAGCACTGAAGCTTTCTTT

j_call: TRBJ1-1
clone_size: many
d_call: TRBD1
v_call: TRBV5-1
cdr3_aa: CASSSRQGSGNTEAFF
cdr3_nt: TGCGCCAGCAGCTCCCGACAGGGGTCGGGGAACACTGAAGCTTTCTTT

j_call: TRBJ2-2
clone_size: many
d_call: TRBD2
v_call: TRBV10-2
cdr3_aa: CASRQTSGGARGELFF
cdr3_nt: TGCGCCAGCAGACAGACTAGCGGGGGGGCCCGAGGGGAGCTGTTTTTT